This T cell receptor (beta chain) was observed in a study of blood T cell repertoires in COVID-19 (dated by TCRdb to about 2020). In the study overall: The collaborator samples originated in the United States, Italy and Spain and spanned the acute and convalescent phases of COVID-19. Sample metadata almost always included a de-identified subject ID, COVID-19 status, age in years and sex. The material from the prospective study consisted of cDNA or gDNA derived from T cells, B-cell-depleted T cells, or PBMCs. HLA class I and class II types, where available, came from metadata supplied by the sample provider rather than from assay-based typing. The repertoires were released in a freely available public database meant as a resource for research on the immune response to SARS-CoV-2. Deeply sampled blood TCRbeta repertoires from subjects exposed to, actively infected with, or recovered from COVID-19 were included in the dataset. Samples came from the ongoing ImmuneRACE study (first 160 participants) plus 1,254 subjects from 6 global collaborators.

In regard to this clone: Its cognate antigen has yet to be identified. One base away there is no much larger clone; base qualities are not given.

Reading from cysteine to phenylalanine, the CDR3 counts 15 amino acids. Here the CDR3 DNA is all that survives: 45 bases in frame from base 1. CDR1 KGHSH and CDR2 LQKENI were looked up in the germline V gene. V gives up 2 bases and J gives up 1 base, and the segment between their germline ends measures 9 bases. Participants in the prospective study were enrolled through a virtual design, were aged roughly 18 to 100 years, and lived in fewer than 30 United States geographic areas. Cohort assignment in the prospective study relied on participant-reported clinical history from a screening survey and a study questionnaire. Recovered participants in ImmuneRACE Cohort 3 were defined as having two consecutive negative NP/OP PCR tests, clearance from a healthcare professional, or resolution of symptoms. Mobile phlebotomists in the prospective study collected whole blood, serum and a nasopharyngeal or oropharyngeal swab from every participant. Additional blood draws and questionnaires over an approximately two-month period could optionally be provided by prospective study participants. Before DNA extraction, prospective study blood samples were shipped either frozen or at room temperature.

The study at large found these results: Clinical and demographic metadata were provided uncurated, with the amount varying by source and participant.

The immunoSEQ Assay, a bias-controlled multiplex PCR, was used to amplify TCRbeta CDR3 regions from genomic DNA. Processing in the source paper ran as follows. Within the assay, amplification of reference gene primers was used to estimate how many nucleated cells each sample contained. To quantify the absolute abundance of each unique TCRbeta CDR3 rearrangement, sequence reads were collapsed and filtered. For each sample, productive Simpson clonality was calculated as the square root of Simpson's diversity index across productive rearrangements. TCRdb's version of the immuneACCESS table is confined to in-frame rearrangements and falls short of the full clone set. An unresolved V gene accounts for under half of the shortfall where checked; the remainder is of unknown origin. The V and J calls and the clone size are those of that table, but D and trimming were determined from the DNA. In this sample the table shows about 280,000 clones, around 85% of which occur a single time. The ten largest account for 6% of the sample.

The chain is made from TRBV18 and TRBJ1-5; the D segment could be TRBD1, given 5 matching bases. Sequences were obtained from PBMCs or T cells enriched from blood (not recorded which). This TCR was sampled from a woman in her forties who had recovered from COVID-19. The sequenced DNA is TGTGCCAGCTCACCAGGGGGGGAAAGCAATCAGCCCCAGCATTTT. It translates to CASSPGGESNQPQHF. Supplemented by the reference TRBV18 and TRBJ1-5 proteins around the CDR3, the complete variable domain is NAGVMQNPRHLVRRRGQEARLRCSPMKGHSHVYWYRQLPEEGLKFMVYLQKENIIDESGMPKERFSAEFPKEGPSILRIQQVVRGDSAAYFCASSPGGESNQPQHFGDGTRLSIL.